Listed below are T cell receptor beta chains from one sample, sequenced in a study of PD-1 blockade in classical Hodgkin lymphoma. Assay: immunoSEQ multiplex PCR; the TCRdb copy retains only in-frame clones and omits some. The sample holds some 34,000 clones; approximately 90% are singletons and the top ten take about 0.22%. The specimen sequenced was CD4+ T cells from blood. These receptors came from a human donor with classical Hodgkin lymphoma. The conserved cysteine and the conserved F or W are not part of the CDR3 here. Fields, in order: V gene, D gene, CDR3 protein. D genes are given only for firm matches.

TRBV2	-	ASSDLGGEVNTEAF
TRBV4-2	TRBD1	ASSQLTGMNTEAF
TRBV2	-	ASSVAGPIYNEQF
TRBV27	TRBD1	ASTGTGPWNYGYT
TRBV28	-	ASSIVSQPQH
TRBV28	TRBD1	ASSRGQGAGGYT
TRBV11-2	TRBD1	ASSPTGTVSGNTIY
TRBV5-5	-	ASARDNRNTEAF
TRBV2	-	ASREGGLGSPLH
TRBV18	-	ASSPPIGFNYGYT
TRBV7-9	TRBD2	ASSLGSGTSGYLKETQY